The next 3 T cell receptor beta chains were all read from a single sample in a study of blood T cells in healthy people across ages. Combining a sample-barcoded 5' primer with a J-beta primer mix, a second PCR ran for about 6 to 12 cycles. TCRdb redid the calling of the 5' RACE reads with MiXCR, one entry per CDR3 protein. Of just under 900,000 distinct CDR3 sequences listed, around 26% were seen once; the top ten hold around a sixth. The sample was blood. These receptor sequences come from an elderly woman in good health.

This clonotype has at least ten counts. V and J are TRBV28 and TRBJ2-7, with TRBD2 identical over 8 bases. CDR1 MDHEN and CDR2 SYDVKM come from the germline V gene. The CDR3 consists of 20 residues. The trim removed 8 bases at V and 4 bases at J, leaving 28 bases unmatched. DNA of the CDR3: TGTGCCAGCGCCGGCTGGGTTTGGACTAGCTCTGGGGTAAGCGGGTACGAGCAGTACTTC. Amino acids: CASAGWVWTSSGVSGYEQYF.

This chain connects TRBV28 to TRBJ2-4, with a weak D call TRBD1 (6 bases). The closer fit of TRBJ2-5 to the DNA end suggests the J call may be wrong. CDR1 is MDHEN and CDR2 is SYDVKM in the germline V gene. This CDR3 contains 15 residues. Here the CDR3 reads CASSRQGTGQETQYF. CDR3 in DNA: TGTGCCAGCAGTCGCCAGGGGACGGGACAAGAGACCCAGTACTTC.

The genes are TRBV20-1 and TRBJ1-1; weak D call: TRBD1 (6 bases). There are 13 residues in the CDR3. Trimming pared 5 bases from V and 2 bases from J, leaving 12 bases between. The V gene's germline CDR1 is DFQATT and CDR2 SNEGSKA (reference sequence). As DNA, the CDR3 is TGCAGTGCTGGCGACAGGACCAACACTGAAGCTTTCTTT. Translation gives CSAGDRTNTEAFF.